This entry describes one T cell receptor (beta chain). MiXCR, applied by TCRdb to the reads, yields one record per CDR3 protein. Of about 530,000 distinct CDR3 sequences in the sample, more than 25% were seen once. This specimen comes from a study of T cell repertoires in cytomegalovirus infection. Study overall: Public signatures in TCR beta pointed to CMV infection and matching HLA type.

This CDR3 has 15 residues. The germline V gene encodes CDR1 SGDLS and CDR2 YYNGEE. The V segment lost 0 bases and the J segment 5 bases; nucleotides outside the gene matches: 6. This chain connects TRBV9 to TRBJ2-5; 8 bases fit TRBD2. This TCR came from a human donor in good health (CMV status not recorded). Some clones in this sample may be carry-over from other donors' samples. The sequenced material came from PBMCs. The CDR3 protein is CASSVDSGGRETQYF. The CDR3 DNA reads TGTGCCAGCAGCGTAGACAGCGGGGGACGGGAGACCCAGTACTTC.